The 24 T cell receptor beta chains presented below share a single source sample, sequenced in a study of Graves' ophthalmopathy and Graves' hyperthyroidism. Amplification targeted the TCR beta CDR3 regions, with RNA transcripts as the source material. RT-PCR with HTBI primers came first, then second-round multiplex PCR. TCRdb recomputed calls from the multiplex PCR reads with MiXCR, one row per CDR3 protein. The sample has about 620,000 distinct CDR3 sequences; roughly 20% are singletons. Input material: peripheral blood. The receptors stem from a woman aged 18-29 years with stable Graves' hyperthyroidism. Some clones in this sample may be carry-over from other donors' samples.

In this sample, this clonotype turned up many times. The chain links TRBV6-5 to TRBJ1-1, with D possibly matching TRBD1 (6 bases). CDR1 and CDR2 (germline): MNHEY, SVGAGI. The CDR3 extends over 15 amino acids. Trimming shortened V by 1 base and J by 1 base, and 10 bases separated the two germline ends. The CDR3 protein is CASSYYGTRNTEAFF. In nucleotides, the CDR3 is TGTGCCAGCAGTTACTACGGGACACGGAACACTGAAGCTTTCTTT.

In its sample, this clonotype was seen many times. The J gene is TRBJ1-1, the V gene TRBV5-1; D is uncertain. The CDR3 extends over 13 amino acids. CDR1 SGHRS and CDR2 YFSETQ come from the germline V gene. V lost 0 bases and J lost 7, with 10 bases in between. The CDR3 protein is CASSLEPGGEAFF. As DNA, the CDR3 is TGCGCCAGCAGCTTGGAGCCGGGCGGTGAAGCTTTCTTT.

This clonotype was counted ten times or more. The rearrangement uses TRBV20-1 and TRBJ1-1, with a tentative D call TRBD1 (5 bases). Germline loops: CDR1 DFQATT, CDR2 SNEGSKA (reference sequence). This CDR3 contains 15 residues. Trimming removed 1 base at V and 0 bases at J, with 12 bases between. The CDR3 region is CSARVTRALNTEAFF. CDR3 DNA: TGCAGTGCTAGAGTGACCAGGGCCTTGAACACTGAAGCTTTCTTT.

There are many counts of this clonotype. J is TRBJ1-1 and V is TRBV27; D perhaps matches TRBD1 (6 bases). Germline V CDR1 and CDR2: MNHEY, SMNVEV (reference sequence). Trimming took off 0 bases at V and 7 bases at J, with 12 bases between the two ends. CDR3 length equals 14 residues. As DNA, the CDR3 is TGTGCCAGCAGTTTATCCTTTGGACAGAGTGAAGCTTTCTTT. Encoded protein: CASSLSFGQSEAFF.

The chain joins TRBV6-5 to TRBJ2-7; D is possibly TRBD2 (6 bases). Germline V gives CDR1 MNHEY, CDR2 SVGAGI. The CDR3 is 14 residues long. V was pared by 2 bases and J by 6 bases, with 14 bases between. The CDR3, as DNA: TGTGCCAGCAGTTACGTCCGGGAGTGGTCCGAGCAGTACTTC. This encodes CASSYVREWSEQYF.

This clonotype was observed at least ten times. The chain uses TRBV20-1 and TRBJ2-7; D is perhaps TRBD1 or TRBD2 (5 bases each). This CDR3 region has 14 residues. V was pared by 6 bases and J by 4 bases, with 19 bases between. Germline CDR1 and CDR2: DFQATT and SNEGSKA (reference sequence). The CDR3 nucleotides read TGCAGTGCCATAGTAACGAGGGGAGAGTACGAGCAGTACTTC. It specifies CSAIVTRGEYEQYF.

This clonotype appeared many times. The chain has TRBV6-1 and TRBJ2-3, with 8 nucleotides matching TRBD1. V gave up 6 bases and J gave up 2 bases; unmatched junction bases: 4. The CDR3 is 14 residues long. Germline CDR1 is MNHNS and CDR2 is SASEGT. The CDR3 spells CASSRGLNTDTQYF. CDR3 bases: TGTGCCAGCAGCAGGGGGCTGAACACAGATACGCAGTATTTT.

This clonotype was observed a handful of times. This chain joins TRBV27 and TRBJ2-2, with D tentatively TRBD2 (6 bases). The CDR3 loop spans 16 amino acids. V lost 7 bases and J 1 base, leaving 16 bases between the germline ends. Germline lookup yields CDR1 MNHEY and CDR2 SMNVEV (reference sequence). The CDR3 nucleotides read TGTGCCAGCATGCCCTGGCGGGAACGGAACACCGGGGAGCTGTTTTTT. Its protein product is CASMPWRERNTGELFF.

The genes are TRBV5-1 and TRBJ1-2; D not certain. The CDR3 runs 16 residues. Trimming left V 2 bases short and J 3 bases short, with 17 bases between. Germline lookup yields CDR1 SGHRS and CDR2 YFSETQ. The CDR3 DNA reads as TGCGCCAGCAGCTTAGGTTGGACGAGTGGGGACTATGGCTACACCTTC. Translated, it gives CASSLGWTSGDYGYTF.

This clonotype has ten or more counts. The rearrangement uses TRBV9 and TRBJ1-5; D is unresolved. Trimming took off 2 bases at V and 4 bases at J, with 13 bases between the two ends. The germline CDR1 and CDR2 sequences are SGDLS and YYNGEE. This CDR3 region has 15 residues. CDR3 coding DNA: TGTGCCAGCAGCGTTTCCCTGAACCCTAATCAGCCCCAGCATTTT. It translates to CASSVSLNPNQPQHF.

This clonotype was picked up many times. The chain has TRBV28 and TRBJ2-4; TRBD1 might be the D (5 bases). The CDR3 contains 12 residues. V lost 3 bases and J 12 bases, leaving 12 bases between the germline ends. Germline CDR1 reads MDHEN; CDR2 reads SYDVKM. The CDR3 DNA reads TGTGCCAGCAGTTTCTCGACAGTGTCTCAGTACTTC. Amino acids: CASSFSTVSQYF.

This clonotype was detected many times. The CDR3 protein is CASSLGQGSSGTQYF. CDR3 DNA: TGTGCCAGCAGCTTGGGACAGGGTAGTTCTGGGACCCAGTACTTC. The gene calls are TRBV5-5 and TRBJ2-5; 7 positions agree with TRBD1. V trimming: 0 bases; J trimming: 7 bases; junction bases outside the gene matches: 9. Germline lookup yields CDR1 SGHKS and CDR2 YYEKEE (reference sequence). The CDR3 contains 15 residues.

This clonotype came up many times. The chain couples TRBV6-1 to TRBJ1-1; 9 bases fit TRBD1. Germline CDR1 and CDR2: MNHNS and SASEGT. CDR3 length: 14 residues. The V and J ends lost 6 bases and 5 bases, in that order; junction bases with no gene match: 7. This CDR3 reads CASRPGQGGTEAFF. The CDR3 nucleotides read TGTGCCAGCAGGCCGGGACAGGGAGGGACTGAAGCTTTCTTT.

This clonotype was seen only a few times. This rearrangement joins TRBV28 to TRBJ1-6, with 8 bases aligning to TRBD1. The J segment lost 9 bases and the V segment lost 8 bases, leaving 15 bases of the junction unmatched. This CDR3 is 16 amino acids long. Germline V gene sequence: CDR1 MDHEN, CDR2 SYDVKM. This CDR3 is CASLSVGRGQFSPLHF. DNA for the CDR3: TGTGCCAGCCTTTCCGTAGGCAGGGGGCAGTTTTCACCCCTCCACTTT.

This clonotype was detected many times. V and J are TRBV27 and TRBJ1-6; the match to TRBD1 covers 10 bases. Trimming took 3 bases from V and 3 from J; bases not matched to a gene: 5. CDR3 length: 17 amino acids. Germline V gives CDR1 MNHEY, CDR2 SMNVEV (reference sequence). The CDR3 DNA sequence: TGTGCCAGCAGTTTTGGGACAGGGGTTAACTATAATTCACCCCTCCACTTT. As protein: CASSFGTGVNYNSPLHF.

The chain employs TRBV30 and TRBJ1-2; D is unresolved. The CDR3 runs to 12 residues. CDR1 is GTSNPN, CDR2 SVGIG, per germline (reference sequence). Trimming shortened V by 2 bases and J by 8 bases, and 12 bases separated the two germline ends. For the CDR3, the DNA is TGTGCCTGGAGTAAAGGGATTCGGGGCTACACCTTC. It translates to CAWSKGIRGYTF.

This clonotype occurred a few times. The V gene is TRBV4-2, the J gene TRBJ2-5, with 10 nucleotides matching TRBD2. This CDR3 has 17 residues. Unmatched junction bases numbered 9, after V lost 2 bases and J lost 3 bases. Germline loops: CDR1 LGHNA, CDR2 YNFKEQ. CDR3 residues: CASSQITGSGGEETQYF. CDR3 bases: TGTGCCAGCAGCCAAATAACCGGGAGCGGGGGGGAAGAGACCCAGTACTTC.

J is TRBJ1-1 and V is TRBV6-5, with TRBD1 as a possible D gene (5 bases). CDR1 and CDR2 from the germline V gene are MNHEY and SVGAGI. V dropped 0 bases and J dropped 3 bases, with 11 bases sitting between them. The CDR3 extends over 15 amino acids. The CDR3 DNA sequence: TGTGCCAGCAGTTACTCCTGGGGAGGGGACACTGAAGCTTTCTTT. This gives the protein CASSYSWGGDTEAFF.

Only a few counts were recorded for this clonotype. The chain is built from TRBV7-7 and TRBJ2-2; 12 nucleotides agree with TRBD2. The J segment lost 8 bases and the V segment lost 11 bases, leaving 12 bases of the junction unmatched. The CDR3 sequence is 15 residues long. Germline V CDR1 and CDR2: SSHAT, FNYEAQ (reference sequence). CDR3 residues: CAVVATSGGMGELFF. In DNA form, the CDR3 reads TGTGCCGTGGTTGCGACTAGCGGGGGAATGGGGGAGCTGTTTTTT.

Note on this clonotype: One end of the junction varies from germline; a read error may be responsible. The chain has TRBV15 and TRBJ2-4; D is possibly TRBD1 (5 bases). CDR3 size: 16 residues. Germline values: CDR1 LNHNV, CDR2 YYDKDF (reference sequence). The CDR3 DNA reads TGTGCCACCAGCAGAGATCCATCAGGGCCCAAAAACATTAAGTACTTC. This sequence encodes CATSRDPSGPKNIKYF.

Only a few counts were recorded for this clonotype. This chain connects TRBV6-2 or TRBV6-3 to TRBJ2-7; a possible D gene is TRBD1 (5 bases). CDR3 length: 18 amino acids. Germline V gene data show CDR1 as MNHEY and CDR2 as SVGEGT. V shed 5 bases and J shed 0 bases, with 23 bases lying between them. The CDR3 reads CASSPLGPRQPNSYEQYF. CDR3 DNA sequence: TGTGCCAGCAGTCCTCTCGGTCCTAGACAGCCTAACTCCTACGAGCAGTACTTC.

This clonotype was picked up many times. J is TRBJ1-2 and V is TRBV15, with D unresolved. V dropped 0 bases and J dropped 4 bases, with 6 bases sitting between them. This CDR3 is 13 amino acids long. Germline V gene lookup returns CDR1 LNHNV and CDR2 YYDKDF (reference sequence). The chain's CDR3 is CATSRDPLYGYTF. CDR3 in DNA: TGTGCCACCAGCAGAGATCCTCTCTATGGCTACACCTTC.

This clonotype has ten or more counts. The rearrangement links TRBV7-9 to TRBJ1-1; TRBD1 matches 7 bases. Per the germline V gene, CDR1 is SEHNR and CDR2 is FQNEAQ (reference sequence). The length of the CDR3 is 13 residues. V lost 6 bases to trimming and J lost 6 bases; unmatched junction nucleotides: 7. CDR3 nucleotides: TGTGCCAGCAGGTATTGGGACAGCTCTGAAGCTTTCTTT. It yields the protein CASRYWDSSEAFF. The full variable domain, its missing parts supplied by reference TRBV7-9 and TRBJ1-1, is DTGVSQNPRHKITKRGQNVTFRCDPISEHNRLYWYRQTLGQGPEFLTYFQNEAQLEKSRLLSDRFSAERPKGSFSTLEIQRTEQGDSAMYLCASRYWDSSEAFFGQGTRLTVV.

Many counts were recorded for this clonotype. This CDR3 is CASSHVKRGNYGYTF. The CDR3 DNA reads TGTGCCAGCAGCCACGTAAAGCGGGGGAACTATGGCTACACCTTC. The chain combines TRBV7-8 with TRBJ1-2; possibly TRBD1 for D (5 bases). Germline V gene lookup returns CDR1 SGHVS and CDR2 FQNEAQ. The CDR3 extends over 15 amino acids. V lost 5 bases and J lost 2, with 15 bases in between.